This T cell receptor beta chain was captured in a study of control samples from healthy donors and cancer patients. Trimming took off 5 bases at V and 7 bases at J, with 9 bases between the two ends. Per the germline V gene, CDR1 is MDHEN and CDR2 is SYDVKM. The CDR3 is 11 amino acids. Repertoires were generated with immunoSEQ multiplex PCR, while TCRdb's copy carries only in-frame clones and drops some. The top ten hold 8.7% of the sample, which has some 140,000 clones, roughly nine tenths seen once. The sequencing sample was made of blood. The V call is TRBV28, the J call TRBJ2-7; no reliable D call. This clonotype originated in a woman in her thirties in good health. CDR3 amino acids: CASSTASEQYF. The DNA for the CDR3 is TGTGCCAGCAGTACCGCCTCGGAGCAGTACTTC.